Listed below are T cell receptor beta chains from one sample, sequenced in a study of memory CD4+ T cells and cytomegalovirus serostatus. Generated by immunoSEQ multiplex PCR, the TCRdb table keeps only in-frame clones and is missing some. There are more than 40,000 clones in the sample; around 80% occur only once, and 5% to 7.5% lies in the top ten. Input material: memory CD4+ T cells from blood. Source of these receptors: an adult in good health and CMV-seronegative. Each CDR3 is given with its conserved first and last residue. D genes are given only for firm matches. Only some rows state a clone size, as once, few, many or a class for expanded clones.

few,TRBV11-2,TRBJ2-7,TRBD2,TGTGCCAGCAGTCTCTCCGGACTAGAGCACGAGCAGTACTTC,CASSLSGLEHEQYF
NA,TRBV2,TRBJ1-5,NA,TGTGCCAGCAGCAATACAGGGCTAAATCAGCCCCAGCATTTT,CASSNTGLNQPQHF
once,TRBV18,TRBJ1-4,TRBD1,TGTGCCAGCTCACCAGGCTCAGGGGGCGATGAAAAACTGTTTTTT,CASSPGSGGDEKLFF
NA,TRBV18,TRBJ2-5,NA,TGTGCCAGCTCACCGCAGCAAGAGACCCAGTACTTC,CASSPQQETQYF
few,TRBV6-5,TRBJ1-3,NA,TGTGCCAGCAGTTCGGAAGGGCGAACCACCATATATTTT,CASSSEGRTTIYF
NA,TRBV2,TRBJ2-3,NA,TGTGCCAGCAGCCTCGAGGGCGCAGTAATACAGTATTTT,CASSLEGAVIQYF
NA,TRBV30,TRBJ2-5,TRBD2,TGTGCAGCCGCGGGAGACGGAAAGACCCAGTACTTC,CAAAGDGKTQYF
NA,TRBV18,TRBJ1-5,NA,TGTGCCAGCTCACCAGCAGTCGATCAGCCCCAGCATTTT,CASSPAVDQPQHF
NA,TRBV27,TRBJ2-2,TRBD2,TGTGCCAGCAGACCGCGGACTAGCGGGATGGCCGGGGAGCTGTTTTTT,CASRPRTSGMAGELFF
NA,TRBV29-1,TRBJ2-3,NA,TGCAGCGGAGGACGGAGCACAGATACGCAGTATTTT,CSGGRSTDTQYF
NA,TRBV5-1,TRBJ1-4,TRBD1,TGCGCCAGCAGCTTACAGCCGGGACAGGGTGAAAAACTGTTTTTT,CASSLQPGQGEKLFF
NA,TRBV5-1,TRBJ2-7,TRBD1,TGCGCCAGCAGCTTAGGGGTGAGGGGGCTCTACGAGCAGTACTTC,CASSLGVRGLYEQYF
few,TRBV6-1,TRBJ2-7,NA,TGTGCCAGTTATCGTACGGGGGCCAGCAGCGAGCAGTACTTC,CASYRTGASSEQYF
NA,TRBV7-2,TRBJ1-2,TRBD1,TGTGCCAGCAGCCGGACAGGGGGCGATTACGGCTACACCTTC,CASSRTGGDYGYTF
NA,TRBV7-2,TRBJ2-7,NA,TGTGCCAGCAGCTTAGATCTCTTAATCCAGTACTTC,CASSLDLLIQYF
once,TRBV18,TRBJ2-3,NA,TGTGCCAGCTCACCACCGGGGGCAGTCCGAGGTACGCAGTATTTT,CASSPPGAVRGTQYF
NA,TRBV29-1,TRBJ2-1,TRBD1,TGCAGCGCCCGCCGAAGAATGATCCGGGACAGGGTGAGGGATGAGCAGTTCTTC,CSARRRMIRDRVRDEQFF
few,TRBV4-2,TRBJ1-5,NA,TGTGCCAGCAGCCAAGTTTTCACCTCCGGGCAGCCCCAGCATTTT,CASSQVFTSGQPQHF
NA,TRBV27,TRBJ2-7,NA,TGTGCCAGCAGTTTAAAGGTCCAGGGGTTTACCTACGAGCAGTACTTC,CASSLKVQGFTYEQYF
NA,TRBV11-2,TRBJ2-6,NA,TGTGCCAGCAGCTTGATCCACCTCTCTGGGGCCAACGTCCTGACTTTC,CASSLIHLSGANVLTF
NA,TRBV6-6,TRBJ1-1,NA,TGTGCCAGCAGTCTCACAGGTGGAGACTGGGCTTTCTTT,CASSLTGGDWAFF
NA,TRBV5-5,TRBJ2-2,TRBD2,TGTGCCAGCAGCCGAAGACTAGCGACAACCGGGGAGCTGTTTTTT,CASSRRLATTGELFF
NA,TRBV7-2,TRBJ1-1,NA,TGTGCCAGCAGCCGAGCAGGAACGTCTCGTGAAGCTTTCTTT,CASSRAGTSREAFF
NA,TRBV15,TRBJ1-4,NA,TGTGCCACCAGCAGAGATATGGGCCCTAATGAAAAACTGTTTTTT,CATSRDMGPNEKLFF
NA,TRBV5-4,TRBJ2-1,TRBD2,TGTGCCAGCAGCTTGGAGGTAGGACTAGCGGGTAAGCAGTTCTTC,CASSLEVGLAGKQFF
NA,TRBV28,TRBJ1-2,NA,TGTGCCAGCAGCTCCATTTCAGGGACGGCCTATGGCTACACCTTC,CASSSISGTAYGYTF
once,TRBV11-2,TRBJ1-6,NA,TGTGCCAGCAGCTTAGACAGGGTGACCTCACCCCTCCACTTT,CASSLDRVTSPLHF
medium-sized,TRBV9,TRBJ2-7,TRBD1,TGTGCCAGCAGCAAGGCTGACAGGGGGGACTCCTACGAGCAGTACTTC,CASSKADRGDSYEQYF
NA,TRBV11-2,TRBJ2-1,NA,TGTGCCAGCAGCTTAGATCGAACCCAGCTGGGTGAGCAGTTCTTC,CASSLDRTQLGEQFF
NA,TRBV19,TRBJ1-1,NA,TGTGCCTCGGCGAGTGGGTTTGGTGGAACGAACACTGAAGCTTTCTTT,CASASGFGGTNTEAFF
NA,TRBV9,TRBJ2-1,NA,TGTGCCAGCAGCGTGGGGAACTCCCCCTACAATGAGCAGTTCTTC,CASSVGNSPYNEQFF
once,TRBV7-9,TRBJ2-5,TRBD1,TGTGCCAGCAGCTTAGGGACAGGGGGAGAGACCCAGTACTTC,CASSLGTGGETQYF
NA,TRBV15,TRBJ2-5,NA,TGTGCCACCAGCAAATTGGGGATCTCGGAGACCCAGTACTTC,CATSKLGISETQYF
NA,TRBV18,TRBJ2-5,NA,TGTGCCAGCTCACCGGGAATAGAAGAGACCCAGTACTTC,CASSPGIEETQYF
NA,TRBV4-3,TRBJ2-3,NA,TGCGCCAGCAGGCCCAATCTGGGAGCAGGCACAGATACGCAGTATTTT,CASRPNLGAGTDTQYF
NA,TRBV19,TRBJ2-7,NA,TGTGCCAGTAGTACCTCGAGCCTAGGCGAGCAGTACTTC,CASSTSSLGEQYF
NA,TRBV2,TRBJ2-3,NA,TGTGCCAGCAGGGCCTTACTAGCAGAAAGGCAGTATTTT,CASRALLAERQYF
NA,TRBV19,TRBJ1-2,NA,TGTGCCAGTAGTCCCGGCCAGGATGGGGTCTATGGCTACACCTTC,CASSPGQDGVYGYTF
few,TRBV7-9,TRBJ1-1,NA,TGTGCCAGCAGGTCGAGGGTCCCCCTCACTGAAGCTTTCTTT,CASRSRVPLTEAFF
NA,TRBV28,TRBJ2-5,TRBD2,TGTGCCAGCCAACTAACGGGGGGACTAGTGAAGACCCAGTACTTC,CASQLTGGLVKTQYF
NA,TRBV14,TRBJ2-1,TRBD1,TGTGCCAGCAGCCAGAACAGAGGGGCGGGACAGGGGTACAATGAGCAGTTCTTC,CASSQNRGAGQGYNEQFF
NA,TRBV7-2,TRBJ1-1,NA,TGTGCCAGCAGCTCGGACGGAGTGAACACTGAAGCTTTCTTT,CASSSDGVNTEAFF
NA,TRBV2,TRBJ1-5,NA,TGTGCCAGCAGTAGTCAGGGTATCGGGCCCCAGCATTTT,CASSSQGIGPQHF
NA,TRBV9,TRBJ2-1,TRBD2,TGTGCCAGCAGCGTAGCCGGGACTAGCGGCTACAATGAGCAGTTCTTC,CASSVAGTSGYNEQFF
NA,TRBV7-2,TRBJ2-2,NA,TGTGCCAGCAGCTCTGACAGGAACACCGGGGAGCTGTTTTTT,CASSSDRNTGELFF
NA,TRBV5-5,TRBJ2-5,NA,TGTGCCAGCAGGACACAGGGACCGGAGACCCAGTACTTC,CASRTQGPETQYF
NA,TRBV6-1,TRBJ2-1,NA,TGTGCCAGCAGGCCACAAGGGGAATTTAGAAATGAGCAGTTCTTC,CASRPQGEFRNEQFF
NA,TRBV5-1,TRBJ2-5,NA,TGCGCCAGCAGCTTGGCCCCGGACAGTGAAGAGACCCAGTACTTC,CASSLAPDSEETQYF
once,TRBV5-1,TRBJ2-6,NA,TGCGCCAGCAGCGGGGGCTCTGGGGCCAACGTCCTGACTTTC,CASSGGSGANVLTF
NA,TRBV7-2,TRBJ2-7,NA,TGTGCCAGCAGCTTGGAGTTAAGCTCCTACGAGCAGTACTTC,CASSLELSSYEQYF